This passage covers 27 T cell receptor beta chains from one sample sequenced in a study of blood T cell repertoires in COVID-19. Here immunoSEQ multiplex PCR was the method, and the copy in TCRdb shows in-frame clones only, minus some. The sample yields under 200,000 clones, over 65% seen once. Source material: peripheral blood. The receptors were gathered from a woman older than 75 with acute or convalescent COVID-19.

The V gene is TRBV7-9, the J gene TRBJ2-5; 7 nucleotides align to TRBD2. CDR3 length: 12 amino acids. In germline, CDR1 is SEHNR, CDR2 FQNEAQ (reference sequence). J lost 5 bases, V lost 6 bases, and 3 bases had no gene match. CDR3 DNA sequence: TGTGCCAGCAGGCGGGAGTTGGAGACCCAGTACTTC. This sequence encodes CASRRELETQYF.

The chain uses TRBV7-9 and TRBJ2-7; 7 bases are shared with TRBD1. This CDR3 comprises 14 residues. The V gene end was trimmed by 5 bases and the J gene end by 0 bases; junction bases not matched to a gene: 4. Germline loops: CDR1 SEHNR, CDR2 FQNEAQ (reference sequence). The CDR3 sequence: CASSARGSSYEQYF. The CDR3 region has the DNA TGTGCCAGCAGCGCCAGGGGGAGCTCCTACGAGCAGTACTTC.

The chain has TRBV6-5 and TRBJ1-4, with 8 bases identical to TRBD1. The CDR3 runs 14 residues. CDR1 is MNHEY, CDR2 SVGAGI, per germline. Losses at the gene ends were 6 bases for V and 7 bases for J; bases not matched to a gene: 7. The CDR3 DNA sequence: TGTGCCAGCAGAGATACAGGGGGGATTGAAAAACTGTTTTTT. Amino acids: CASRDTGGIEKLFF.

The chain has TRBV7-9 and TRBJ2-2; tentative D call: TRBD2 (5 bases). The ends were cut back, 5 bases at V and 1 base at J, with 11 bases in the middle. The CDR3 runs 15 residues. Germline V gene lookup returns CDR1 SEHNR and CDR2 FQNEAQ (reference sequence). The CDR3 sequence: CASSPGEWNTGELFF. CDR3 nucleotide sequence: TGTGCCAGCAGCCCCGGGGAGTGGAACACCGGGGAGCTGTTTTTT.

This chain uses TRBV9 with TRBJ2-1, with D possibly TRBD1 on 5 matching bases. The V end was cut by 0 bases, the J end by 2 bases, with 6 bases between. The CDR3 is 14 residues long. The germline CDR1 and CDR2 sequences are SGDLS and YYNGEE. The CDR3 DNA reads TGTGCCAGCAGCGTAGGGGGCGCCTACAATGAGCAGTTCTTC. It translates to CASSVGGAYNEQFF.

V and J are TRBV19 and TRBJ2-3; 12 bases line up with TRBD2. Germline-derived CDR1 and CDR2 are LNHDA and SQIVND (reference sequence). The CDR3 loop spans 18 amino acids. V was clipped by 2 bases and J by 5 bases; unmatched bases: 11. The CDR3 DNA sequence: TGTGCCAGTAGTATAAATGGTGTCCTAGCGGGAGGGCGAGATACGCAGTATTTT. Protein product: CASSINGVLAGGRDTQYF.

The gene calls are TRBV5-4 and TRBJ2-3, with TRBD2 matching 7 bases. V was clipped by 3 bases and J by 4 bases; unmatched bases: 5. CDR3 length: 14 amino acids. The germline V gene encodes CDR1 SGHNT and CDR2 YYREEE (reference sequence). DNA of the CDR3: TGTGCCAGCAGCTCCCTAGCGGAACCAGATACGCAGTATTTT. Translating gives CASSSLAEPDTQYF.

The chain has TRBV6-5 and TRBJ2-2; 7 bases are shared with TRBD2. V lost 6 bases and J lost 1; bases outside the gene matches: 2. Germline CDR1 reads MNHEY; CDR2 reads SVGAGI. The CDR3 length is 14 residues. CDR3 coding DNA: TGTGCCAGCAGCGGGAGGATGAACACCGGGGAGCTGTTTTTT. Its protein is CASSGRMNTGELFF.

This clone occurred once. The DNA of the CDR3 is TGTGCCATCCAGATGACTAGCGGGTCAGATACGCAGTATTTT. Residues: CAIQMTSGSDTQYF. This chain connects TRBV10-3 to TRBJ2-3; the match to TRBD2 covers 10 bases. This CDR3 comprises 14 residues. Germline CDR1 is ENHRY and CDR2 is SYGVKD. Germline trimming cut 8 bases from V and 4 bases from J; bases unmatched to any gene: 6.

The chain is built from TRBV14 and TRBJ2-7; 7 bases fit TRBD2. The length of the CDR3 is 18 residues. Germline V lookup: CDR1 SGHDN, CDR2 FVKESK. V dropped 2 bases and J dropped 2; count of bases not matched to a gene: 15. The DNA of the CDR3 is TGTGCCAGCAGCCAAAGACCGGCGGTCGAGCGGGGAACCTACGAGCAGTACTTC. Protein product: CASSQRPAVERGTYEQYF.

V and J are TRBV30 and TRBJ2-7, with TRBD2 as a possible D gene (7 bases). Germline-derived CDR1 and CDR2 are GTSNPN and SVGIG (reference sequence). The CDR3 is 12 amino acids. CDR3 in amino acids: CVRGRALGEQYF. CDR3 DNA: TGTGTTAGGGGGAGGGCCTTGGGAGAGCAGTACTTC.

V gene TRBV5-6 combines with J gene TRBJ2-2; possible D gene TRBD1, 6 bases. The germline V and J ends were trimmed by 5 bases and 0 bases, with 14 bases remaining between them. The CDR3 is 16 residues long. Per the germline V gene, CDR1 is SGHDT and CDR2 is YYEEEE. CDR3 in DNA: TGTGCCAGCAGTCGATTGACAGGAGCGAACACCGGGGAGCTGTTTTTT. It is translated as CASSRLTGANTGELFF.

CDR3 DNA sequence: TGTGCCAGCAGAAGAACAGGGGTCTATAATTCACCCCTCCACTTT. It specifies CASRRTGVYNSPLHF. The chain has TRBV2 and TRBJ1-6, with TRBD1 matching over 7 bases. CDR3 length: 15 amino acids. Germline-derived CDR1 and CDR2 are SNHLY and FYNNEI. The junction had 5 bases not matched to a gene; V was cut back by 6 bases and J by 3 bases. The full variable domain, rest sourced from reference TRBV2 and TRBJ1-6, is EPEVTQTPSHQVTQMGQEVILRCVPISNHLYFYWYRQILGQKVEFLVSFYNNEISEKSEIFDDQFSVERPDGSNFTLKIRSTKLEDSAMYFCASRRTGVYNSPLHFGNGTRLTVT.

This chain uses TRBV14 with TRBJ2-5; D is unresolved. The CDR3 has 13 residues. Trimming removed 4 bases at V and 4 bases at J, with 10 bases between. Germline V lookup: CDR1 SGHDN, CDR2 FVKESK. The CDR3 DNA follows: TGTGCCAGCAGCCTCCGCGGTAGAGAGACCCAGTACTTC. Translated: CASSLRGRETQYF.

The chain carries TRBV9 and TRBJ2-7; TRBD2 matches 12 bases. The V gene's germline CDR1 is SGDLS and CDR2 YYNGEE. The trim removed 4 bases at V and 0 bases at J, leaving 5 bases unmatched. The CDR3 length is 16 residues. CDR3 coding DNA: TGTGCCAGCAGCCCAAGGACTAGCGGGGCCTCCTACGAGCAGTACTTC. Its protein product is CASSPRTSGASYEQYF.

The chain joins TRBV7-9 to TRBJ1-1; possibly TRBD1 for D (6 bases). V dropped 4 bases and J dropped 8 bases, with 29 bases sitting between them. This CDR3 contains 18 residues. Germline values: CDR1 SEHNR, CDR2 FQNEAQ (reference sequence). CDR3 coding DNA: TGTGCCAGCAGCTCGGGGGGCGGGACTCTCTTTTTCCCCCAGGAAGCTTTCTTT. It yields the protein CASSSGGGTLFFPQEAFF. Using reference TRBV7-9 and TRBJ1-1 for the parts outside the CDR3, the full variable domain is DTGVSQNPRHKITKRGQNVTFRCDPISEHNRLYWYRQTLGQGPEFLTYFQNEAQLEKSRLLSDRFSAERPKGSFSTLEIQRTEQGDSAMYLCASSSGGGTLFFPQEAFFGQGTRLTVV.

The chain couples TRBV27 to TRBJ1-6; perhaps TRBD1 as D (5 bases). The V end lost 6 bases, the J end lost 3 bases, and 12 bases lay between the germline ends. This CDR3 region has 15 residues. Looked up from germline, CDR1 is MNHEY and CDR2 is SMNVEV (reference sequence). The CDR3 region is CASSQGARYNSPLHF. Written as DNA, the CDR3 is TGTGCCAGCAGCCAAGGGGCCCGCTATAATTCACCCCTCCACTTT.

V and J are TRBV19 and TRBJ2-2; 13 nucleotides line up with TRBD2. This CDR3 contains 17 residues. From germline, CDR1 is LNHDA and CDR2 SQIVND (reference sequence). J gave up 2 bases and V 2 bases, and 2 bases lay outside the gene matches. The CDR3 is CASSIQGLAGNTGELFF. The CDR3 bases are TGTGCCAGTAGTATACAGGGACTAGCGGGAAACACCGGGGAGCTGTTTTTT.

In this sample, this clone turned up once. The CDR3 coding sequence is TGTGCCAGCAGCCAACAGGGTGAAGTAGAAGGCTACACCTTC. Translated, it gives CASSQQGEVEGYTF. The rearrangement joins TRBV28 to TRBJ1-2, with D possibly matching TRBD1 (6 bases). Germline V lookup: CDR1 MDHEN, CDR2 SYDVKM. V was clipped by 6 bases and J by 8 bases, with 19 bases between them. This CDR3 has 14 residues.

This clone was found once. This chain's CDR3 is CASSPDVETQYF. The CDR3 nucleotides are TGTGCCAGCAGCCCAGATGTCGAGACCCAGTACTTC. This sequence joins TRBV7-2 and TRBJ2-5, with D unclear. V was clipped by 5 bases and J by 5 bases, with 9 bases between them. This CDR3 spans 12 amino acids. Germline V lookup: CDR1 SGHTA, CDR2 FQGNSA.

The table lists this clone with a count of one. The V and J genes are TRBV5-1 and TRBJ2-2; TRBD2 aligns across 12 bases. Germline CDR1 SGHRS, CDR2 YFSETQ. After removal of 3 bases from V and 4 bases from J, the junction contained 4 bases not matched to a gene. This CDR3 comprises 16 residues. CDR3 DNA sequence: TGCGCCAGCAGCTGGACTAGCGGGACGGGCACCGGGGAGCTGTTTTTT. As protein: CASSWTSGTGTGELFF.

This chain connects TRBV7-9 to TRBJ2-1; D possibly corresponds to TRBD2 (6 bases). Germline CDR1 reads SEHNR; CDR2 reads FQNEAQ (reference sequence). This CDR3 contains 16 residues. V was clipped by 5 bases and J by 8 bases, with 22 bases between them. The CDR3 DNA reads as TGTGCCAGCAGCCCTTACCGGGACTCGCCAGGTTATGAGCAGTTCTTC. Translation gives CASSPYRDSPGYEQFF.

The chain employs TRBV29-1 and TRBJ2-3, with a weak D call TRBD2 (7 bases). Germline-derived CDR1 and CDR2 are SQVTM and ANQGSEA. There are 17 residues in the CDR3. The ends were cut back, 6 bases at V and 4 bases at J, with 26 bases in the middle. CDR3 in amino acids: CSVGSAGASRRSDTQYF. The CDR3 DNA is TGCAGCGTGGGGTCGGCGGGGGCCTCCAGGCGATCAGATACGCAGTATTTT.

V and J are TRBV11-2 and TRBJ2-4, with a possible D match to TRBD1 (6 bases). CDR3 size: 13 residues. V gave up 1 base and J gave up 5 bases, with 6 bases separating them. Germline V gene data show CDR1 as SGHAT and CDR2 as FQNNGV. The CDR3, as DNA: TGTGCCAGCAGCTTAGGACAGGAAAACATTCAGTACTTC. It specifies CASSLGQENIQYF.

The chain is built from TRBV2 and TRBJ2-3; 11 bases line up with TRBD2. CDR3 size: 17 residues. Losses at the gene ends were 6 bases for V and 3 bases for J; bases not matched to a gene: 11. Germline V gives CDR1 SNHLY, CDR2 FYNNEI. The CDR3 DNA reads as TGTGCCAGCAGCTTCCTTCCCGGGACTAGCGGTACAGATACGCAGTATTTT. Amino acids: CASSFLPGTSGTDTQYF.

This clone showed up just once. The chain combines TRBV5-1 with TRBJ2-5, with 10 bases lining up with TRBD2. The CDR3 is made up of 17 amino acids. J lost 4 bases, V lost 4 bases, and 13 bases had no gene match. Germline CDR1 and CDR2: SGHRS and YFSETQ. Here the CDR3 reads CASSDPTKRGGGETQYF. The DNA for the CDR3 is TGCGCCAGCAGCGATCCGACTAAGCGGGGGGGAGGAGAGACCCAGTACTTC.

The gene calls are TRBV19 and TRBJ2-7, with 7 bases lining up with TRBD2. V dropped 5 bases and J dropped 1; count of bases not matched to a gene: 5. CDR1 and CDR2 from the germline V gene are LNHDA and SQIVND (reference sequence). The length of the CDR3 is 14 residues. CDR3 bases: TGTGCCAGTAGTCCCGGGGACTATTCCTACGAGCAGTACTTC. This sequence encodes CASSPGDYSYEQYF.